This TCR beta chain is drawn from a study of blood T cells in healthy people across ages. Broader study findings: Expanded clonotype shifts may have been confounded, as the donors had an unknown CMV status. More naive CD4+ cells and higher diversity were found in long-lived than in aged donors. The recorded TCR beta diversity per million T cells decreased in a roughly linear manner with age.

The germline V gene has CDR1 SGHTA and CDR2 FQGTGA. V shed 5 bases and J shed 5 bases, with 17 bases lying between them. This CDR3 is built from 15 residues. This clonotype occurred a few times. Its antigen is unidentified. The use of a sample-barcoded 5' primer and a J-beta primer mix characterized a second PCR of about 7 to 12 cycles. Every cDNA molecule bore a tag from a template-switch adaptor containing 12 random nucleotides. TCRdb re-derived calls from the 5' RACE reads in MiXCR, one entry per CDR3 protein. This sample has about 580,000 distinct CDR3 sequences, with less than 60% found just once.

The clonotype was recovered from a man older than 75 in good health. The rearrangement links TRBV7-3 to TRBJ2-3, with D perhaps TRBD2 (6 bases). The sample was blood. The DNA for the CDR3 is TGTGCCAGCAGCCTATCTAACGGGAGAGGAGATACGCAGTATTTT. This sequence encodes CASSLSNGRGDTQYF. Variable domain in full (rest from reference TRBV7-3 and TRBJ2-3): GAGVSQTPSNKVTEKGKYVELRCDPISGHTALYWYRQSLGQGPEFLIYFQGTGAADDSGLPNDRFFAVRPEGSVSTLKIQRTERGDSAVYLCASSLSNGRGDTQYFGPGTRLTVL.